This T cell receptor (beta chain) was obtained from a study of blood T cell repertoires in COVID-19. Sequenced by immunoSEQ multiplex PCR; TCRdb stores in-frame clones only, minus some. The sample carries roughly 260,000 clones, less than 85% recorded once. The receptor's source is a woman aged 18-30 years with acute or convalescent COVID-19. Sample: peripheral blood.

The CDR3 sequence: CASSSGQQETQYF. The CDR3, as DNA: TGTGCCAGCAGCTCAGGACAGCAAGAGACCCAGTACTTC. The chain recombines TRBV5-4 with TRBJ2-5; a weak D match, TRBD1 (6 bases). Trimming stripped 3 bases from V and 2 bases from J, with 8 bases between. This CDR3 spans 13 amino acids. The germline V gene encodes CDR1 SGHNT and CDR2 YYREEE (reference sequence).